A selection of T cell receptor beta chains follows, all from one sample in a study of T cells in Graves' hyperthyroidism and ophthalmopathy. TCRdb analysed the multiplex PCR reads with MiXCR anew, one entry per CDR3 protein. The sample yields 550,000 to 600,000 distinct CDR3 sequences, 16% seen once. The material sequenced was blood. Receptors were obtained from a woman in her late teens or twenties with Graves' hyperthyroidism. CDR3s include the opening cysteine and the closing phenylalanine or tryptophan. The D gene is left open where the match is weak. Size values are once, few and many counts, or a class for expanded clones, and some rows have none.

V gene,D gene,J gene,clone size,CDR3 DNA,CDR3 protein
TRBV6-2/TRBV6-3,TRBD1,TRBJ1-2,-,TGTGCCAGCAGAGCTACAGGGGGCTACGGCTACACCTTC,CASRATGGYGYTF
TRBV11-1,-,TRBJ2-5,many,TGTGCCAGCAGCCCACCGGCAGAGGGGGAGACCCAGTACTTC,CASSPPAEGETQYF
TRBV5-4,TRBD2,TRBJ2-1,many,TGTGCCAGCAGCTTGGCGCTAGCGGGAGGCAATGAGCAGTTCTTC,CASSLALAGGNEQFF
TRBV6-5,-,TRBJ2-2,few,TGTGCCAGCAGTTACCATCCCCCATCGTTGGGGGAGCTGTTTTTT,CASSYHPPSLGELFF
TRBV6-8,-,TRBJ2-7,few,TGTGCCAGCAGTTACCCTCGGGGGGCTGGCTCCTACGAGCAGTACTTC,CASSYPRGAGSYEQYF
TRBV29-1,-,TRBJ1-4,many,TGCAGCGTTGACTCCGGGGCAAATAATGAAAAACTGTTTTTT,CSVDSGANNEKLFF
TRBV20-1,-,TRBJ1-3,-,TGCAGTGCTAGGCCCCCGTTTATCGGAAACACCATATATTTT,CSARPPFIGNTIYF
TRBV6-1,-,TRBJ1-2,many,TGTGCCAGCAGTGAGGCAGGGGCGAGGAACTATGGCTACACCTTC,CASSEAGARNYGYTF
TRBV20-1,-,TRBJ1-4,many,TGCAGTGCTACCAGACCAGGGGCTAATGAAAAACTGTTTTTT,CSATRPGANEKLFF
TRBV7-9,-,TRBJ2-1,-,TGTGCCAGCAGCTCCGATGTGGGTAAACAGTTCTTC,CASSSDVGKQFF
TRBV6-1,-,TRBJ1-4,-,TGTGCCAGCAAAGCGGGGAGCGCTAATGAAAAACTGTTTTTT,CASKAGSANEKLFF
TRBV18,-,TRBJ2-5,many,TGTGCCAGCTCACCACGGGCAAGCGGGGAGACCCAGTACTTC,CASSPRASGETQYF
TRBV6-6,-,TRBJ2-1,many,TGTGCCAGCAGTTACCGTAATGAGCAGTTCTTC,CASSYRNEQFF
TRBV18,TRBD2,TRBJ2-5,-,TGTGCCAGCTCACCACCAGCTAGCGGAGAGACCCAGTACTTC,CASSPPASGETQYF
TRBV20-1,TRBD2,TRBJ2-1,few,TGCAGTGCTAAAGGGACCCTAGCGGAGCACTACAATGAGCAGTTCTTC,CSAKGTLAEHYNEQFF
TRBV12-3/TRBV12-4,-,TRBJ2-7,many,TGTGCCAGCAGACCGAACAGGGCGCCGGGCTCCTACGAGCAGTACTTC,CASRPNRAPGSYEQYF
TRBV5-1,TRBD2,TRBJ2-7,-,TGCGCCAGCAGCTTGGTAGTAGCGGGAGTTCCATCCTACGAGCAGTACTTC,CASSLVVAGVPSYEQYF
TRBV10-1,TRBD1,TRBJ1-5,many,TGTGCCAGCAGCGACAGGGGGAATCAGCCCCAGCATTTT,CASSDRGNQPQHF
TRBV20-1,TRBD2,TRBJ2-3,-,TGCAGTGCTAGAGGTGTTAGGGGGCGGGAGGGCCTCACAGATACGCAGTATTTT,CSARGVRGREGLTDTQYF
TRBV6-5,-,TRBJ2-1,many,TGTGCCAGCAGTTACAGCCGTTTTACGGGTGACAATGAGCAGTTCTTC,CASSYSRFTGDNEQFF
TRBV11-3,TRBD2,TRBJ2-5,many,TGTGCCAGCAGTTCTGGACTAGCGGTATTCCAAGAGACCCAGTACTTC,CASSSGLAVFQETQYF
TRBV13,-,TRBJ2-7,-,TGTGCCAGCAGTTGGAGGCTAGACCCTGACTACGAGCAGTACTTC,CASSWRLDPDYEQYF
TRBV2,TRBD1,TRBJ1-5,many,TGTGCCAGCAGGTGGACAGGGGTCAATCAGCCCCAGCATTTT,CASRWTGVNQPQHF
TRBV4-1,-,TRBJ1-5,-,TGCGCCAGCAGCCCATACACGAATCAGCCCCAGCATTTT,CASSPYTNQPQHF
TRBV20-1,TRBD2,TRBJ2-5,-,TGCAGTGCTCCGCTAGCGGGGGGGCAGGAGACCCAGTACTTC,CSAPLAGGQETQYF
TRBV28,-,TRBJ1-1,many,TGTGCCAGCAGCGTAGGGTGGGATTCGAACACTGAAGCTTTCTTT,CASSVGWDSNTEAFF
TRBV12-3/TRBV12-4,TRBD1,TRBJ1-1,many,TGTGCCAGCGAAAAGACAGGGGAGGCTTTCTTT,CASEKTGEAFF
TRBV6-2/TRBV6-3,-,TRBJ1-1,many,TGTGCCAGCAGTTACCTTTCGCCAGGGGAAATGGTAGAAGCTTTCTTT,CASSYLSPGEMVEAFF
TRBV20-1,TRBD2,TRBJ2-1,many,TGCAGTGCTAGAGATAGTGTGCGGGGGGACTACAATGAGCAGTTCTTC,CSARDSVRGDYNEQFF
TRBV2,-,TRBJ2-5,-,TGTGCCAGCAGTGCGGGACTCCAAGAGACCCAGTACTTC,CASSAGLQETQYF
TRBV10-3,-,TRBJ2-5,few,TGTGCCATCAGTGTGGGCAGCCAAGAGACCCAGTACTTC,CAISVGSQETQYF
TRBV20-1,-,TRBJ1-1,few,TGCAGTGCTTCCATATCGGAGGAGAATGAAGCTTTCTTT,CSASISEENEAFF
TRBV4-3,TRBD1,TRBJ1-2,-,TGCGCCAGCTCCGAGACTAAGGACAGGGGACGGTATGGCTACACCTTC,CASSETKDRGRYGYTF
TRBV28,TRBD1,TRBJ2-7,medium-sized,TGTGCCAGCAGCTTGACAGGGGGCAACGAGCAGTACTTC,CASSLTGGNEQYF
TRBV28,TRBD2,TRBJ2-1,many,TGTGCCAGCAGTTTATCCGGGACTAGCGACAATGAGCAGTTCTTC,CASSLSGTSDNEQFF
TRBV20-1,-,TRBJ1-1,many,TGCAGTGCTAAACCCGGGACTGAAGCTTTCTTT,CSAKPGTEAFF
TRBV20-1,TRBD1,TRBJ1-1,many,TGCAGTGCTAGAGGGCGGCAGGGGGCCCGAAACACTGAAGCTTTCTTT,CSARGRQGARNTEAFF
TRBV3-1,TRBD2,TRBJ2-3,-,TGTGCCAGCAGCCATAGGCGGGGGGGCCTGGGAGATACGCAGTATTTT,CASSHRRGGLGDTQYF
TRBV28,-,TRBJ2-3,many,TGTGCCAGCAGTTTCTATGCCAGCACAGATACGCAGTATTTT,CASSFYASTDTQYF
TRBV20-1,-,TRBJ1-5,-,TGCAGTGCTGGAGAGGGTATCGGATCGAGGCCCCAGCATTTT,CSAGEGIGSRPQHF
TRBV5-1,-,TRBJ1-5,few,TGCGCCAGCAGCTTGGGAGGGTTAGATCAGCCCCAGCATTTT,CASSLGGLDQPQHF
TRBV3-1,-,TRBJ2-6,-,TGTGCCAGCAGCCAAGATTACGGACAGAACTCTGGGGCCAACGTCCTGACTTTC,CASSQDYGQNSGANVLTF
TRBV28,-,TRBJ2-5,-,TGTGCAAGCAGGCAGAGACGGGAGACCCAGTACTTC,CASRQRRETQYF
TRBV6-5,TRBD1,TRBJ1-1,-,TGTGCCAGCAGTTACGTTATCGGGCCAGGGGGGAACACTGAAGCTTTCTTT,CASSYVIGPGGNTEAFF
TRBV11-2,-,TRBJ2-2,-,TGTGCCAGCAGCACCGAGGGTTACACCGGGGAGCTGTTTTTT,CASSTEGYTGELFF
TRBV20-1,-,TRBJ2-7,few,TGCAGTGCTAGAGCCCGACTCTTTAACTCCTACGAGCAGTACTTC,CSARARLFNSYEQYF
TRBV5-6,-,TRBJ1-3,-,TGTGCCAGCAGCTTGTCCCGACCCGGAAACACCATATATTTT,CASSLSRPGNTIYF
TRBV18,-,TRBJ2-5,many,TGTGCCAGCTCACCGAGGGGGGGCCAAGAGACCCAGTACTTC,CASSPRGGQETQYF
TRBV2,TRBD2,TRBJ2-5,many,TGTGCCAGCAGTAGTGATAGCGGGGGAGAGACCCAGTACTTC,CASSSDSGGETQYF
TRBV14,TRBD1,TRBJ1-1,many,TGTGCCAGCAGCCGGACAGGGGTGTGGGGCACTGAAGCTTTCTTT,CASSRTGVWGTEAFF
TRBV29-1,-,TRBJ2-7,few,TGCAGCGTTGGATTCCTGGTGGGCTACGAGCAGTACTTC,CSVGFLVGYEQYF